Below are 11 T cell receptor beta chains sequenced from a single sample in a study of CXCR3-negative and CXCR3-positive naive CD8 T cells. TRB cDNA libraries were made by UMI-labeled 5' RACE. TCRdb reworked the 5' RACE reads into one entry per CDR3 protein, no DNA. The specimen's table records 70,000 to 95,000 distinct CDR3 sequences. The sample consisted of naive CXCR3- CD8+ T cells from blood. Subset reported: CD45RO-CCR7+CD27+CD95- naive CD8+ T cells lacking CXCR3 (TNR3-). The source is a human donor in good health. Some clones in this sample may be carry-over from other donors' samples.

The rearrangement joins TRBV29-1 to TRBJ2-7; without DNA, the TCRdb call of TRBD1 cannot be checked. The CDR3 runs 15 residues. Germline values: CDR1 SQVTM, CDR2 ANQGSEA. CDR3 sequence: CSVEVDRSGSYEQYF.

J is TRBJ1-1 and V is TRBV5-1. The CDR3 loop spans 14 amino acids. Germline loops: CDR1 SGHRS, CDR2 YFSETQ. The CDR3 sequence is CASSWAGENTEAFF.

This chain uses TRBV28 with TRBJ1-2. The CDR3 contains 12 residues. CDR1 MDHEN and CDR2 SYDVKM come from the germline V gene. CDR3 region: CASSLNTYGYTF.

The CDR3 here is CSVEEVKDANTGELFF. The chain uses TRBV29-1 and TRBJ2-2. The CDR3 consists of 16 residues. Germline V gives CDR1 SQVTM, CDR2 ANQGSEA.

The chain carries TRBV5-6 and TRBJ2-7. The CDR3 runs 12 residues. Germline V gene data show CDR1 as SGHDT and CDR2 as YYEEEE. CDR3 sequence reads: CASSVSIYEQYF.

V usage is TRBV10-1 and J usage is TRBJ2-7; TCRdb's D call, TRBD2, is unchecked because there is no DNA. Germline CDR1 is WNHNN and CDR2 is SYGVQD (reference sequence). This CDR3 is 13 amino acids long. CDR3 amino acids: CASSASATYEQYF.

The rearrangement uses TRBV4-2 and TRBJ2-7; TCRdb selects TRBD2, and the lack of DNA leaves this call unchecked. Germline V gene data show CDR1 as LGHNA and CDR2 as YNFKEQ. The CDR3 spans 17 residues. CDR3 sequence: CASSQEPLAGGIYEQYF.

V usage is TRBV4-1 and J usage is TRBJ2-2; TCRdb proposes TRBD2, but this gene call is untestable without DNA. Germline assignment: CDR1 MGHRA and CDR2 YSYEKL. CDR3 length: 15 residues. The CDR3 is CASSQAAGFGGELFF.

The chain uses TRBV28 and TRBJ1-5; the TCRdb call, TRBD1, lacks DNA for checking. In germline, CDR1 is MDHEN, CDR2 SYDVKM. The CDR3 has 17 residues. The CDR3 region is CASSLGQGGFIRQPQHF.

The chain joins TRBV29-1 to TRBJ1-2; the TCRdb D gene call, TRBD1, has no DNA to confirm it. The CDR3 spans 13 residues. The germline CDR1 and CDR2 sequences are SQVTM and ANQGSEA. The CDR3 is CSALNSQVYGYTF.

Here the CDR3 reads CASSESLSLGVQETQYF. J is TRBJ2-5 and V is TRBV25-1. CDR1 MGHDK and CDR2 SYGVNS come from the germline V gene. This CDR3 comprises 17 residues. The full variable domain, its missing parts supplied by reference TRBV25-1 and TRBJ2-5, is EADIYQTPRYLVIGTGKKITLECSQTMGHDKMYWYQQDPGMELHLIHYSYGVNSTEKGDLSSESTVSRIRTEHFPLTLESARPSHTSQYLCASSESLSLGVQETQYFGPGTRLLVL.